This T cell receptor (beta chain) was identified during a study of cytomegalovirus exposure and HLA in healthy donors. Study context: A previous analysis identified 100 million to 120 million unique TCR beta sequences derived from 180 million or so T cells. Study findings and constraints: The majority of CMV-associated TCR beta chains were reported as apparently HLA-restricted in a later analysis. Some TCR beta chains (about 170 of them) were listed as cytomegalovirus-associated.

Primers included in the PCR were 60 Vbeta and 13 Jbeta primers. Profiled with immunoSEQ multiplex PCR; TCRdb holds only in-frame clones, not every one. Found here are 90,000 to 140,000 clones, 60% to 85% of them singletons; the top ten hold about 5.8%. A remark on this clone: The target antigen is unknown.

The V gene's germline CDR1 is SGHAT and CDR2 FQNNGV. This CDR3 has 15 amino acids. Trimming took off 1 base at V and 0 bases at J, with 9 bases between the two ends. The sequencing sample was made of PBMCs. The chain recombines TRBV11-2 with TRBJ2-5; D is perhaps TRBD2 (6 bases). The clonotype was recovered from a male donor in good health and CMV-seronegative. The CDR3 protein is CASSLALAHQETQYF. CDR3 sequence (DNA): TGTGCCAGCAGCTTAGCCCTAGCGCACCAAGAGACCCAGTACTTC.